This T cell receptor beta chain was captured in a study of OX40 agonist ivuxolimab in advanced cancers. Libraries were prepared by immunoSEQ multiplex PCR; TCRdb keeps only in-frame clonotypes and omits some of them. Among 75,000 to 100,000 clones, roughly 90% were seen once, and the ten largest hold 9% to 10%. Looked up from germline, CDR1 is LNHDA and CDR2 is SQIVND (reference sequence). The CDR3 is 16 amino acids. With 3 bases removed from V and 3 bases from J, the gap between germline ends came to 14 bases. This specimen was CD4+ or CD8+ T cells sorted from blood, taken in a trial of the OX40 agonist ivuxolimab. The sequence was obtained from an adult with an advanced solid tumor such as melanoma, head and neck, liver or kidney cancer. V and J are TRBV19 and TRBJ2-2, with D perhaps assigned TRBD1 or TRBD2 (5 bases each). CDR3 in DNA: TGTGCCAGTAGTATGGGGGTAGGGTCCGACACCGGGGAGCTGTTTTTT. Residues: CASSMGVGSDTGELFF.